The 4 T cell receptor beta chains below all came from one sample that was sequenced in a study of shared clonotypes between healthy human individuals. The method was immunoSEQ multiplex PCR; TCRdb's version includes in-frame clones alone and lacks a portion of them. This sample has about 2.1 million clones, with just over 90% found just once. The naive CD8 subset, CD45RO-negative cells positively selected for CCR7, excluded terminally differentiated effector memory CD45RA+ cells. Sequencing was carried out using naive CD8+ T cells from PBMCs. The receptors were gathered from a man aged 18 to 30 in good health. Some clones in this sample may be carry-over from other donors' samples.

This chain joins TRBV19 and TRBJ1-1; unclear D gene. The V gene's germline CDR1 is LNHDA and CDR2 SQIVND (reference sequence). The CDR3 contains 15 residues. Trimming left V 7 bases short and J 1 base short, with 16 bases between. The CDR3 reads CASTSFWGRNTEAFF. The CDR3 DNA reads TGTGCCAGTACCTCGTTTTGGGGTAGGAACACTGAAGCTTTCTTT.

This clone appeared a single time. The chain is built from TRBV7-9 and TRBJ2-7, with TRBD2 matching over 10 bases. In germline, CDR1 is SEHNR, CDR2 FQNEAQ (reference sequence). The CDR3 runs 17 residues. With V trimmed by 4 bases and J by 5 bases, 14 bases remained unmatched. CDR3 sequence (DNA): TGTGCCAGCAGCTGGGAAGCTAGCGGGAGAGCCCTCGACGAGCAGTACTTC. It yields the protein CASSWEASGRALDEQYF. Full variable domain (remainder filled in from reference TRBV7-9 and TRBJ2-7): DTGVSQNPRHKITKRGQNVTFRCDPISEHNRLYWYRQTLGQGPEFLTYFQNEAQLEKSRLLSDRFSAERPKGSFSTLEIQRTEQGDSAMYLCASSWEASGRALDEQYFGPGTRLTVT.

V gene TRBV9 combines with J gene TRBJ1-1; no clear D. Germline V CDR1 and CDR2: SGDLS, YYNGEE. The CDR3 has 17 residues. The V gene lost 0 bases and the J gene lost 5 bases, with 20 bases spanning the gap. In DNA, the CDR3 is TGTGCCAGCAGCGTAGACGGAATAGGAGGGTTGGGGACTGAAGCTTTCTTT. Translated, it gives CASSVDGIGGLGTEAFF.

Concerning this clone: Within the sample, other DNA sequences also encode this same CDR3. This chain uses TRBV4-1 with TRBJ2-7; no firm D call. The CDR3 runs to 13 residues. V lost 1 base and J 5 bases, leaving 9 bases between the germline ends. Per the germline V gene, CDR1 is MGHRA and CDR2 is YSYEKL. The CDR3: CASSQGGPHEQYF. CDR3 sequence (DNA): TGCGCCAGCAGCCAAGGTGGGCCGCACGAGCAGTACTTC.